This entry lists 32 T cell receptor beta chains sequenced from one sample in a study of human T cells and chemical hapten exposure (dated by TCRdb to 2020 to 2022). Interpreted using the paper, the time point label stands for: patch test 1, 2 weeks after DPC sensitization. The treatment or condition label for this specimen denotes: therapeutic diphenylcyclopropenone sensitization with weekly scalp DPC. The library was built by means of RACE. The sequencing machine was a NextSeq 500. In-frame beta chains were kept once TCRdb had trimmed the public reads at Q25 with fastp and called clones with MiXCR. Rows matching on CDR3 protein sequence are summarized as one entry with the most common DNA and genes. The sample yields a few hundred thousand distinct CDR3 sequences; approximately 5% were counted once. The ten most abundant clones make up around 2.3% of the sample. The source was whole blood, collected in connection with sensitization to the hapten diphenylcyclopropenone (DPC). The source is a woman aged 45-65 years with alopecia areata. Some clones in this sample may be carry-over from other donors' samples.

This clonotype was seen at least ten times. V is TRBV4-1 and J is TRBJ1-1; 9 bases are shared with TRBD1. V dropped 3 bases and J dropped 6; count of bases not matched to a gene: 2. The CDR3 has 13 residues. Germline CDR1 is MGHRA and CDR2 is YSYEKL. The DNA for the CDR3 is TGCGCCAGCAGCCACAGACAGGGGGCTGAAGCTTTCTTT. Its translation: CASSHRQGAEAFF.

This chain joins TRBV27 and TRBJ2-3; 9 nucleotides agree with TRBD2. In germline, CDR1 is MNHEY, CDR2 SMNVEV (reference sequence). This CDR3 has 18 amino acids. V lost 3 bases to trimming and J lost 2 bases; unmatched junction nucleotides: 12. The chain's CDR3 is CASSFTGASGDPTDTQYF. The CDR3 DNA sequence: TGTGCCAGCAGTTTCACAGGAGCTAGCGGGGACCCCACAGATACGCAGTATTTT.

The V call is TRBV7-8, the J call TRBJ2-2, with D perhaps TRBD2 (5 bases). From germline, CDR1 is SGHVS and CDR2 FQNEAQ. The CDR3 runs to 14 residues. Trimming took 4 bases from V and 5 from J, leaving 11 bases between them. The CDR3 coding sequence is TGTGCCAGCAGCTCACTTCGGACTACCGGGGAGCTGTTTTTT. Encoded protein: CASSSLRTTGELFF.

This sequence joins TRBV4-2 and TRBJ2-7, with D perhaps TRBD1 (5 bases). CDR1 is LGHNA, CDR2 YNFKEQ, per germline. The CDR3 is 12 amino acids. Trimming took 3 bases from V and 5 from J, leaving 8 bases between them. The CDR3 DNA reads as TGTGCCAGCAGCCACTGGGGCGACGAGCAGTACTTC. It yields the protein CASSHWGDEQYF.

This clonotype was counted ten times or more. V is TRBV6-1 and J is TRBJ2-3; D might be TRBD1 or TRBD2, each matching 6 bases. Deletions cut 4 bases from V and 2 bases from J, with 10 bases between. The CDR3 has 14 residues. The V gene's germline CDR1 is MNHNS and CDR2 SASEGT. This CDR3 is CASSAPGATDTQYF. CDR3 DNA sequence: TGTGCCAGCAGTGCCCCGGGGGCCACAGATACGCAGTATTTT.

This clonotype was detected ten times or more. V gene TRBV6-5 combines with J gene TRBJ1-3; D not resolved. The CDR3 is 15 residues long. The germline CDR1 and CDR2 sequences are MNHEY and SVGAGI. Deletions cut 2 bases from V and 0 bases from J, with 8 bases between. The CDR3 is CASSYGSLSGNTIYF. The CDR3 nucleotides are TGTGCCAGCAGTTACGGGTCACTCTCTGGAAACACCATATATTTT.

V usage is TRBV5-1 and J usage is TRBJ1-1; possibly TRBD1 for D (6 bases). Germline V gene sequence: CDR1 SGHRS, CDR2 YFSETQ. Trimming removed 0 bases at V and 5 bases at J, with 14 bases between. The CDR3 consists of 15 residues. In DNA form, the CDR3 reads TGCGCCAGCAGCTTGGCTGGGGGGCGGGAGACTGAAGCTTTCTTT. Translated, it gives CASSLAGGRETEAFF.

This clonotype occurred a few times. The chain joins TRBV20-1 to TRBJ1-1; 9 bases are a match to TRBD1. This CDR3 contains 15 residues. Germline CDR1 reads DFQATT; CDR2 reads SNEGSKA (reference sequence). J gave up 4 bases and V 1 base, and 7 bases lay outside the gene matches. The CDR3 is CSARALDRGGTEAFF. The CDR3 DNA reads as TGCAGTGCTAGAGCCTTGGACAGGGGAGGCACTGAAGCTTTCTTT.

This clonotype was found many times. This chain connects TRBV6-5 to TRBJ1-5; the match to TRBD1 covers 8 bases. Germline loops: CDR1 MNHEY, CDR2 SVGAGI. V lost 4 bases to trimming and J lost 2 bases; unmatched junction nucleotides: 4. This CDR3 has 15 residues. The CDR3 is CASSFDRGGNQPQHF. The DNA for the CDR3 is TGTGCCAGCAGTTTTGACAGGGGAGGCAATCAGCCCCAGCATTTT.

This clonotype was seen at least ten times. The V call is TRBV20-1, the J call TRBJ2-7; no reliable D call. Germline CDR1 reads DFQATT; CDR2 reads SNEGSKA (reference sequence). The CDR3 covers 13 residues. The V and J ends lost 3 bases and 0 bases respectively, with 9 bases between them. CDR3 sequence reads: CSASRPNSYEQYF. For the CDR3, the DNA is TGCAGTGCTAGTCGGCCGAACTCCTACGAGCAGTACTTC.

In this sample, this clonotype turned up a few times. The V gene is TRBV20-1, the J gene TRBJ2-7; D not certain. The germline V and J ends were trimmed by 1 base and 0 bases, with 10 bases remaining between them. The germline V gene has CDR1 DFQATT and CDR2 SNEGSKA (reference sequence). The CDR3 covers 14 residues. CDR3 sequence reads: CSARGELHSYEQYF. CDR3 DNA sequence: TGCAGTGCTAGAGGAGAGTTACACTCCTACGAGCAGTACTTC.

This clonotype was picked up many times. V usage is TRBV30 and J usage is TRBJ2-3; 11 nucleotides match TRBD2. CDR3 length equals 15 residues. Per the germline V gene, CDR1 is GTSNPN and CDR2 is SVGIG (reference sequence). V lost 3 bases and J lost 4; bases outside the gene matches: 6. CDR3 bases: TGTGCCTGGAGCCCACTAGCGGGAGATGCAGATACGCAGTATTTT. Translated, it gives CAWSPLAGDADTQYF.

On this clonotype: Germline is not matched at one junction end, which may reflect a read error. The rearrangement joins TRBV2 to TRBJ2-1; 11 bases map to TRBD1. Germline CDR1 SNHLY, CDR2 FYNNEI. This CDR3 region has 17 residues. The CDR3: CANRGTGGTNSCNEQFF. The CDR3 region has the DNA TGTGCCAACCGAGGGACAGGGGGGACCAACTCCTGCAATGAGCAGTTCTTC.

This clonotype was detected a few times. The chain employs TRBV7-8 and TRBJ2-6; no definite D call. Germline CDR1 and CDR2: SGHVS and FQNEAQ. The CDR3 runs 18 residues. Deletions cut 6 bases from V and 0 bases from J, with 18 bases between. Written as DNA, the CDR3 is TGTGCCAGCAGAATTCAGGAGTTAACGAGCTCTGGGGCCAACGTCCTGACTTTC. Translation gives CASRIQELTSSGANVLTF.

V and J are TRBV4-1 and TRBJ2-7, with a tentative D call TRBD2 (5 bases). Germline V gene sequence: CDR1 MGHRA, CDR2 YSYEKL. The CDR3 totals 13 residues. V was shortened by 4 bases and J by 7 bases, with 14 bases between the two germline ends. The CDR3 sequence: CASSPYAGNEQYF. CDR3 sequence (DNA): TGCGCCAGCAGCCCCTACGCCGGGAATGAGCAGTACTTC.

The chain carries TRBV10-3 and TRBJ2-5; no clear D gene. V was shortened by 0 bases and J by 3 bases, with 8 bases between the two germline ends. Looked up from germline, CDR1 is ENHRY and CDR2 is SYGVKD. This CDR3 comprises 14 residues. CDR3 in amino acids: CAISESGSEETQYF. The CDR3 coding sequence is TGTGCCATCAGTGAGTCAGGGTCCGAAGAGACCCAGTACTTC.

This clonotype was found many times. V and J are TRBV6-2 or TRBV6-3 and TRBJ2-3, with unresolved D. Per germline, CDR1 MNHEY and CDR2 SVGEGT. This CDR3 is 10 amino acids long. Trimming removed 7 bases at V and 6 bases at J, with 5 bases between. For the CDR3, the DNA is TGTGCCAGCAAGGACGATACGCAGTATTTT. This sequence encodes CASKDDTQYF.

This clonotype was seen a handful of times. The chain recombines TRBV6-1 with TRBJ1-1; D call uncertain. The CDR3 extends over 13 amino acids. Trimming shortened V by 1 base and J by 1 base, and 4 bases separated the two germline ends. Germline loops: CDR1 MNHNS, CDR2 SASEGT. The CDR3 DNA follows: TGTGCCAGCAGTGAAGTTCCGAACACTGAAGCTTTCTTT. Translation gives CASSEVPNTEAFF.

This chain connects TRBV4-1 to TRBJ2-1; 7 nucleotides agree with TRBD1. Losses at the gene ends were 4 bases for V and 4 bases for J; bases not matched to a gene: 7. The CDR3 has 15 amino acids. Germline V gene sequence: CDR1 MGHRA, CDR2 YSYEKL. The CDR3 region has the DNA TGCGCCAGCAGCCCTCCGGGACAGATTTACAATGAGCAGTTCTTC. Residues: CASSPPGQIYNEQFF.

The chain employs TRBV7-9 and TRBJ1-2; a weak D match, TRBD1 (5 bases). Trimming shortened V by 1 base and J by 4 bases, and 10 bases separated the two germline ends. The CDR3 has 14 amino acids. Germline V gives CDR1 SEHNR, CDR2 FQNEAQ (reference sequence). CDR3: CASSLEVQVYGYTF. CDR3 in DNA: TGTGCCAGCAGCTTAGAGGTACAGGTCTATGGCTACACCTTC.

The chain links TRBV7-9 to TRBJ1-1; 7 bases match TRBD1. V was pared by 6 bases and J by 6 bases, with 10 bases of the junction left unmatched. There are 14 residues in the CDR3. Germline lookup yields CDR1 SEHNR and CDR2 FQNEAQ (reference sequence). Written as DNA, the CDR3 is TGTGCCAGCAGTCATCGAGGGGGCAACTCTGAAGCTTTCTTT. Amino acid sequence: CASSHRGGNSEAFF. Together with reference TRBV7-9 and TRBJ1-1, the CDR3 gives the full variable domain: DTGVSQNPRHKITKRGQNVTFRCDPISEHNRLYWYRQTLGQGPEFLTYFQNEAQLEKSRLLSDRFSAERPKGSFSTLEIQRTEQGDSAMYLCASSHRGGNSEAFFGQGTRLTVV.

The table lists this clonotype with a few counts. This rearrangement joins TRBV5-1 to TRBJ2-7, with D perhaps TRBD1 or TRBD2 (6 bases each). The germline V and J ends were trimmed by 4 bases and 4 bases, with 18 bases remaining between them. CDR3 length: 15 residues. Germline CDR1 is SGHRS and CDR2 is YFSETQ. This chain's CDR3 is CASSPIQIGGYEQYF. The CDR3 DNA reads TGCGCCAGCAGCCCCATTCAGATAGGGGGGTACGAGCAGTACTTC.

This clonotype was counted many times. The chain employs TRBV12-3 or TRBV12-4 and TRBJ2-3; TRBD2 matches 10 bases. The CDR3 sequence is 12 residues long. With V trimmed by 2 bases and J by 15 bases, 5 bases remained unmatched. CDR3 residues: CASSLSGGARYF. In DNA form, the CDR3 reads TGTGCCAGCAGTTTAAGCGGGGGGGCACGATATTTT.

This clonotype was recorded at least ten times. V is TRBV12-3 or TRBV12-4 and J is TRBJ1-2; 8 positions match TRBD1. V was pared by 5 bases and J by 4 bases, with 3 bases of the junction left unmatched. The CDR3 length is 13 residues. For the CDR3, the DNA is TGTGCCAGCAGTCTTCAGGGGGCCTATGGCTACACCTTC. It translates to CASSLQGAYGYTF.

V gene TRBV18 combines with J gene TRBJ1-5, with TRBD1 matching over 7 bases. Germline CDR1 reads KGHSH; CDR2 reads LQKENI. The CDR3 runs 19 residues. With V trimmed by 1 base and J by 0 bases, 12 bases remained unmatched. CDR3: CASSPRGTAGGYSNQPQHF. The CDR3 coding sequence is TGTGCCAGCTCACCACGGGGGACGGCAGGGGGTTATAGCAATCAGCCCCAGCATTTT.

This clonotype has a count of ten or more. The chain is built from TRBV6-5 and TRBJ2-1; the match to TRBD2 covers 10 bases. This CDR3 has 17 residues. The germline CDR1 and CDR2 sequences are MNHEY and SVGAGI. V lost 2 bases and J lost 5; bases outside the gene matches: 9. The CDR3 DNA is TGTGCCAGCAGTTACACCCCTAGCGGGGGTGTTAACAATGAGCAGTTCTTC. This sequence encodes CASSYTPSGGVNNEQFF.

This clonotype was found a few times. The V gene is TRBV11-1, the J gene TRBJ1-3, with a possible D match to TRBD1 (6 bases). The ends were cut back, 5 bases at V and 2 bases at J, with 13 bases in the middle. The germline CDR1 and CDR2 sequences are SGHAT and FQDESV (reference sequence). This CDR3 region has 15 residues. This CDR3 is CASSLDSSPGNTIYF. As DNA, the CDR3 is TGTGCCAGCAGCCTGGACAGCTCGCCTGGAAACACCATATATTTT.

In this sample, this clonotype turned up many times. This chain joins TRBV5-1 and TRBJ2-3, with D possibly being TRBD1 or TRBD2 (7 bases each). There are 17 residues in the CDR3. V was trimmed by 0 bases and J by 6 bases, leaving 20 bases between them. Per germline, CDR1 SGHRS and CDR2 YFSETQ. CDR3 region: CASSLAGYGGTEDTQYF. In DNA form, the CDR3 reads TGCGCCAGCAGCTTGGCCGGATACGGGGGGACAGAGGATACGCAGTATTTT. Variable domain in full (rest from reference TRBV5-1 and TRBJ2-3): KAGVTQTPRYLIKTRGQQVTLSCSPISGHRSVSWYQQTPGQGLQFLFEYFSETQRNKGNFPGRFSGRQFSNSRSEMNVSTLELGDSALYLCASSLAGYGGTEDTQYFGPGTRLTVL.

In this sample, this clonotype turned up many times. The chain uses TRBV7-2 and TRBJ1-3; D is unresolved. The V gene lost 8 bases and the J gene lost 3 bases, with 8 bases spanning the gap. There are 12 residues in the CDR3. Germline-derived CDR1 and CDR2 are SGHTA and FQGNSA. This chain's CDR3 is CASGTHGNTIYF. The CDR3 DNA reads TGTGCCAGCGGAACTCATGGAAACACCATATATTTT.

This clonotype was seen at least ten times. This sequence joins TRBV3-1 and TRBJ2-1; TRBD1 agrees at 10 bases. The germline gives CDR1 LGHDT, CDR2 YNNKEL (reference sequence). J was trimmed by 9 bases and V by 2 bases; bases with no gene match: 4. The CDR3 has 14 amino acids. CDR3 nucleotides: TGTGCCAGCAGCCAAACGGACAGGGGGGGTGAGCAGTTCTTC. Protein: CASSQTDRGGEQFF.

In DNA, the CDR3 is TGTGCCAGCAGTTTGGACAGGAACTCAGATACGCAGTATTTT. Encoded protein: CASSLDRNSDTQYF. This chain connects TRBV12-3 or TRBV12-4 to TRBJ2-3, with 7 nucleotides matching TRBD1. CDR3 size: 14 residues. The junction had 4 bases not matched to a gene; V was cut back by 3 bases and J by 4 bases.

This clonotype was found a few times. The V call is TRBV12-5, the J call TRBJ1-1; no reliable D call. V lost 11 bases to trimming and J lost 3 bases, with 16 bases between them. The CDR3 length is 13 residues. Germline V gene lookup returns CDR1 LGHNT and CDR2 FRNRAP. CDR3 residues: CAGMRGGDTEAFF. The CDR3 bases are TGTGCTGGGATGCGCGGCGGGGACACTGAAGCTTTCTTT.